This TCR beta chain came from a study of identical twins. Overall study findings and caveats: Insertion counts were lower in abundant cord blood beta clonotypes, a trend that memory repertoires did not show.

The CDR3 contains 14 residues. Trimming pared 4 bases from V and 7 bases from J, leaving 14 bases between. Germline loops: CDR1 ENHRY, CDR2 SYGVKD. All donors comprised healthy Caucasians. This clonotype was detected many times. Its antigen remains unidentified. Template switching added a universal primer binding site, and final cDNA carried unique molecular identifiers. TCRdb reanalysed the 5' RACE reads using MiXCR and keeps one entry per CDR3 protein. The sample has under 900,000 distinct CDR3 sequences; about 12% are singletons. This sample also belongs to another study, concerning yellow fever vaccine responses in identical twins.

The receptor comes from a woman under 30 in good health. The sequenced sample was PBMCs. This chain joins TRBV10-3 and TRBJ2-1; TRBD1 might be the D (6 bases). For the CDR3, the DNA is TGTGCCATCAGTGGCCTGACAGGAAATAATGAGCAGTTCTTC. It encodes CAISGLTGNNEQFF.